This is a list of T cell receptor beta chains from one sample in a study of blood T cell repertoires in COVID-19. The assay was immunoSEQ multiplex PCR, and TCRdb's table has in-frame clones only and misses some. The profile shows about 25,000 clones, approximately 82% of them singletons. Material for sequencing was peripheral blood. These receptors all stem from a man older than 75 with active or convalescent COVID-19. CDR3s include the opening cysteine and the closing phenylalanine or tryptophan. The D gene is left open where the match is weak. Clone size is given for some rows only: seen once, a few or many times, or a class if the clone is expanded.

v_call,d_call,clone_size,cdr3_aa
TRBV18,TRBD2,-,CASSPWRGGDQETQYF
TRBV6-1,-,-,CASSEATGVFYGYTF
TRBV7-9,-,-,CARGDGSGETQYF
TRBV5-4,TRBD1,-,CASSPNQGVGTEAFF
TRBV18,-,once,CASSPRAGQENTGELFF
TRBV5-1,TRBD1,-,CASSFLSNRGAEAFF
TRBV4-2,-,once,CASSQTNWQGTEAFF
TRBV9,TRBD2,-,CASSVGTSGPYEQYF
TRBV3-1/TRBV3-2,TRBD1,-,CASSQVWGQMNTEAFF
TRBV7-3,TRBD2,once,CASSLGPGGGTDTQYF
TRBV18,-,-,CASSPPLSHEQFF
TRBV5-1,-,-,CASSGGDSITDTQYF
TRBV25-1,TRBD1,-,CASSEGQGAYNEQFF
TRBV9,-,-,CASSGTGWETQYF
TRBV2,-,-,CASSWGVNEKLFF
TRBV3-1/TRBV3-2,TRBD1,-,CASSQAGTGAYEQYF
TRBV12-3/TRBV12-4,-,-,CASSLLQGYEQYF